Each of the 10 T cell receptor beta chains below was sequenced from the same sample in a study of identical twins. MiXCR, applied by TCRdb to the 5' RACE reads, yields one record per CDR3 protein. The table lists some 900,000 distinct CDR3 sequences, 9% to 15% of them singletons. The data were also submitted as part of a second study, on yellow fever vaccine responses in identical twins.

Sequenced: PBMCs. Receptors were obtained from a woman between 18 and 29 years old in good health.

This clonotype was counted at least ten times. The chain recombines TRBV12-3 or TRBV12-4 with TRBJ2-1; TRBD2 is a possible D gene (6 bases). V lost 3 bases to trimming and J lost 6 bases, with 12 bases between them. The CDR3 contains 14 residues. The CDR3 loop reads CASSFVGGVNEQFF. In DNA form, the CDR3 reads TGTGCCAGCAGTTTCGTGGGAGGAGTCAATGAGCAGTTCTTC.

There are a few counts of this clonotype. V is TRBV4-1 and J is TRBJ2-6; possibly TRBD1 for D (6 bases). CDR1 and CDR2 from the germline V gene are MGHRA and YSYEKL. With 5 bases removed from V and 0 bases from J, the gap between germline ends came to 14 bases. This CDR3 region has 17 residues. Here the CDR3 DNA reads TGCGCCAGCAGCGCCAAAGGACAGTTCTCTGGGGCCAACGTCCTGACTTTC. This codes for CASSAKGQFSGANVLTF.

The chain is built from TRBV19 and TRBJ1-6; no clear D gene. The germline gives CDR1 LNHDA, CDR2 SQIVND (reference sequence). This CDR3 region has 14 residues. Between the trimmed V and J ends, which lost 3 bases and 6 bases, there was a span of 9 bases. CDR3 protein: CASSIRKTNSPLHF. CDR3 nucleotide sequence: TGTGCCAGTAGTATTAGGAAAACTAATTCACCCCTCCACTTT. The variable domain in full, completed from reference TRBV19 and TRBJ1-6, reads DGGITQSPKYLFRKEGQNVTLSCEQNLNHDAMYWYRQDPGQGLRLIYYSQIVNDFQKGDIAEGYSVSREKKESFPLTVTSAQKNPTAFYLCASSIRKTNSPLHFGNGTRLTVT.

This clonotype occurred a few times. The V call is TRBV12-3 or TRBV12-4, the J call TRBJ1-1; D is unclear. V was shortened by 5 bases and J by 0 bases, with 13 bases between the two germline ends. CDR3 length: 15 residues. CDR3 bases: TGTGCCAGCAGTACATGGACGGTAATGAACACTGAAGCTTTCTTT. Translated: CASSTWTVMNTEAFF.

The table lists this clonotype with a few counts. V usage is TRBV21-1 and J usage is TRBJ1-2; TRBD1, as called in the table, went unchecked against the DNA. TRBV21-1 represents a pseudogene. The CDR3 is made up of 16 amino acids. CDR3 sequence reads: CASSRARSTGSGGYTF. CDR3 sequence (DNA): TGTGCCAGCAGCAGGGCAAGAAGTACAGGGTCCGGCGGCTACACCTTC.

This chain joins TRBV25-1 and TRBJ2-3; 7 bases line up with TRBD2. This CDR3 is 18 amino acids long. Germline V CDR1 and CDR2: MGHDK, SYGVNS. Trimming at V came to 0 bases and at J to 0 bases, leaving 9 bases not matched to a gene. The CDR3 loop is CASSEYSPREASTDTQYF. For the CDR3, the DNA is TGTGCCAGCAGTGAATATTCCCCACGGGAGGCCAGCACAGATACGCAGTATTTT.

This clonotype appeared a few times. The chain employs TRBV29-1 and TRBJ2-2, with D unresolved. V was trimmed by 4 bases and J by 7 bases, leaving 4 bases between them. The CDR3 is made up of 10 amino acids. CDR1 is SQVTM, CDR2 ANQGSEA, per germline. The CDR3 loop reads CSVGGGELFF. The CDR3 coding sequence is TGCAGCGTTGGAGGCGGGGAGCTGTTTTTT.

This clonotype was counted between two and nine times. The chain couples TRBV15 to TRBJ2-7; possibly TRBD1 for D (6 bases). Germline values: CDR1 LNHNV, CDR2 YYDKDF (reference sequence). The V end lost 2 bases, the J end lost 6 bases, and 14 bases lay between the germline ends. The CDR3 is 14 amino acids. The CDR3 DNA sequence: TGTGCCACCAGCAGATCACCGGACAGTACCGAGCAGTACGTC. This translates into CATSRSPDSTEQYV.

This clonotype was detected many times. The J gene is TRBJ1-2, the V gene TRBV12-3 or TRBV12-4; TRBD1 might be the D (5 bases). The CDR3 consists of 12 residues. Between the trimmed V and J ends, which lost 5 bases and 4 bases, there was a span of 8 bases. The CDR3 spells CASSPQGYGYTF. The CDR3 DNA reads TGTGCCAGCAGTCCTCAGGGCTATGGCTACACCTTC.

CDR3 nucleotides: TGCGCCAGCAGCTTGGGGACAGGGGGCTTCTACGAGCAGTACGTC. Its translation: CASSLGTGGFYEQYV. The V gene is TRBV5-1, the J gene TRBJ2-7; 11 positions agree with TRBD1. Germline trimming cut 0 bases from V and 3 bases from J; bases unmatched to any gene: 2. Germline V CDR1 and CDR2: SGHRS, YFSETQ. This CDR3 has 15 residues.